The entry below describes one TCR beta chain. Those who donated, Caucasian adults without exception, all lived in Nashville, Tennessee. In the original analysis: In the immunoSEQ data, sequences were junction-only and lacked quality scores, so filtering differed. TCRdb keeps only in-frame clones here, not all; method: immunoSEQ multiplex PCR. V, J and clone size were drawn from that table, and D and trimming were deduced from the DNA. Of under 1,100,000 clones listed, roughly 70% are singletons. This entry is derived from a study of shared clonotypes between healthy human individuals. Across the study: The study used three CD4 naive, three CD4 memory, two CD8 naive and one CD8 memory plate per donor.

In germline, CDR1 is MDHEN, CDR2 SYDVKM. Trimming removed 5 bases from V and 10 bases from J, with 15 bases in between. The CDR3 has 14 amino acids. The sequencing sample was made of memory CD4+ T cells sorted from blood. The subset is: CD45RA-negative fraction. The chain links TRBV28 to TRBJ1-6, with a weak D call TRBD1 (6 bases). The sequence derives from a man in his late teens or twenties in good health. The DNA for the CDR3 is TGTGCCAGCAGTCCCGGGGGCATAGGGTCACCCCTCCACTTT. Residues: CASSPGGIGSPLHF.